This TCR beta chain was identified in a study of blood T cell repertoires in COVID-19. This clone was found once. The identical CDR3 is also encoded by other nucleotide sequences in the sample. Germline CDR1 LGHDT, CDR2 YNNKEL (reference sequence). The CDR3 spans 15 residues. Trimming took 4 bases from V and 3 from J; bases not matched to a gene: 6. In the original processing: Estimated nucleated cell counts came from reference gene primer amplification. Produced via immunoSEQ multiplex PCR; TCRdb's table is partial and in-frame only. The V and J calls and clone size come from that table; D and trimming were worked out from the DNA. The table lists some 150,000 clones, 80% to 90% of them singletons.

Sequences were obtained from peripheral blood. The clonotype originates from a middle-aged woman with acute or convalescent COVID-19. The chain links TRBV3-1 (or the pseudogene TRBV3-2) to TRBJ2-3, with 8 bases aligning to TRBD1. CDR3 in amino acids: CASSPRTGLTDTQYF. The CDR3 DNA reads TGTGCCAGCAGCCCTAGGACAGGGCTAACAGATACGCAGTATTTT.